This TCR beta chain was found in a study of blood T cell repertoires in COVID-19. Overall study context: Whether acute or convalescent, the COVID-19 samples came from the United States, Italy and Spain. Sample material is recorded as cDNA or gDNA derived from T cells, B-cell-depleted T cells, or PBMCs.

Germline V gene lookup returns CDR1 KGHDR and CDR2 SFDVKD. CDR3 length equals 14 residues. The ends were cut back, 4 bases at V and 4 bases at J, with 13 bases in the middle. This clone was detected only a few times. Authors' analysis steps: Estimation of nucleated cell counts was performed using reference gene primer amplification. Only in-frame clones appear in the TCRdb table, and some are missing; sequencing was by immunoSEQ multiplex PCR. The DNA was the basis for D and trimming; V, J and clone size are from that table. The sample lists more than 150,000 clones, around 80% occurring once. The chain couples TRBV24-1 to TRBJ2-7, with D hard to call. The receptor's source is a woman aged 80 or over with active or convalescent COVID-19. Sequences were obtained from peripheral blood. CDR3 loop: CATSDTLIPYEQYF. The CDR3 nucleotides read TGTGCCACCAGTGACACTTTAATCCCATACGAGCAGTACTTC.